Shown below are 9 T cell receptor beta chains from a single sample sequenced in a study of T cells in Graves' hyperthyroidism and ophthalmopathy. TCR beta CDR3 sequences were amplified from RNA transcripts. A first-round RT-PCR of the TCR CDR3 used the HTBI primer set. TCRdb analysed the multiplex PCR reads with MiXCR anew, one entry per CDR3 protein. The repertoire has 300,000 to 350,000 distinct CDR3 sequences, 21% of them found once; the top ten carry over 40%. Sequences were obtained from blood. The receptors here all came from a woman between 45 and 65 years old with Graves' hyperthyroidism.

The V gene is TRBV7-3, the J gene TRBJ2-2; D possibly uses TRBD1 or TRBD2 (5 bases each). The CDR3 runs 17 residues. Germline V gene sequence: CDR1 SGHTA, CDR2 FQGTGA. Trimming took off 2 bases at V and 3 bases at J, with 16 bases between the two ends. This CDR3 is CASSLRQRGRDTGELFF. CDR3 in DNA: TGTGCCAGCAGCTTACGACAGAGGGGTCGGGACACCGGGGAGCTGTTTTTT.

The CDR3 sequence: CASTYEVAGVPGQFF. The DNA for the CDR3 is TGTGCCAGCACCTACGAGGTAGCGGGAGTACCTGGGCAGTTCTTC. The chain combines TRBV6-1 with TRBJ2-1; 9 bases fit TRBD2. In germline, CDR1 is MNHNS, CDR2 SASEGT. This CDR3 region has 15 residues. V was clipped by 7 bases and J by 12 bases; unmatched bases: 16.

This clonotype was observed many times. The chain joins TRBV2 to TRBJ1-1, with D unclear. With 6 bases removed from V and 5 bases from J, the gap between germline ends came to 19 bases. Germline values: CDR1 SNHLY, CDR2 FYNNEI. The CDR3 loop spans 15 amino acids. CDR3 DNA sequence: TGTGCCAGCAGGGCCCCGGAAGGGAGCGTAACTGAAGCTTTCTTT. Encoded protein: CASRAPEGSVTEAFF.

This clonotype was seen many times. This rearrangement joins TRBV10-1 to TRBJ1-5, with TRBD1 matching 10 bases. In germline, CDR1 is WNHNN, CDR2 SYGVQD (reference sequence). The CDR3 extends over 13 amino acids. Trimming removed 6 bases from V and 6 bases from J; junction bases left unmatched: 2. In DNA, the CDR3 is TGCGCCAGCAGGACAGGGGGCACTCAGCCCCAGCATTTT. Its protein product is CASRTGGTQPQHF.

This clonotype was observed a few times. The CDR3 DNA reads TGTGCCAGCAGCTTGGATCCCGCGATAGGACGGAACACTGAAGCTTTCTTT. Translated, it gives CASSLDPAIGRNTEAFF. The chain is built from TRBV5-5 and TRBJ1-1, with D unresolved. The CDR3 sequence is 17 residues long. Germline-derived CDR1 and CDR2 are SGHKS and YYEKEE (reference sequence). The germline V and J ends were trimmed by 0 bases and 1 base, with 16 bases remaining between them.

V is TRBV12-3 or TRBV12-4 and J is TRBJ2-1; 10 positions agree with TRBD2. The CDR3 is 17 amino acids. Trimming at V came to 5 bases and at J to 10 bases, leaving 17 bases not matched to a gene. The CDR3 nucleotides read TGTGCCAGCAGTCCTACACTGACTAGCGGGTCGAGCCAGGAGCAGTTCTTC. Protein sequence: CASSPTLTSGSSQEQFF.

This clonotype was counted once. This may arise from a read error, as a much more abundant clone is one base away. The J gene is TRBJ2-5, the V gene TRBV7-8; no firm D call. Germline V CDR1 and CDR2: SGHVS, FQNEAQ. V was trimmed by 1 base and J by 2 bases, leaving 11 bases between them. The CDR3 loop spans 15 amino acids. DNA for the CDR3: TGTGCCAGCAGCTTAGAACGGACCCCTCAAGAGACCCAGTACTTC. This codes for CASSLERTPQETQYF.

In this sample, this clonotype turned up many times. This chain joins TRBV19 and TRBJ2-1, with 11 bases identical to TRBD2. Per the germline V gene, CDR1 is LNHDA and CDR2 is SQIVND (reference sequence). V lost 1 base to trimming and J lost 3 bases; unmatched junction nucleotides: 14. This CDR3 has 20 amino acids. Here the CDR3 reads CASSIALFGGLADLYNEQFF. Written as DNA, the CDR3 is TGTGCCAGTAGTATAGCCTTATTCGGGGGACTAGCGGACCTCTACAATGAGCAGTTCTTC.

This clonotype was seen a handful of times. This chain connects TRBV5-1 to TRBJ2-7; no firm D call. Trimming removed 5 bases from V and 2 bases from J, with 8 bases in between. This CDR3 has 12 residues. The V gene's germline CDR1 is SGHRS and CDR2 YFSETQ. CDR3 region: CASSSETYEQYF. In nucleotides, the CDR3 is TGCGCCAGCAGTTCAGAGACCTACGAGCAGTACTTC.